This T cell receptor beta chain was sequenced in a study of graft-versus-host responses after intestinal transplantation. This table comes from immunoSEQ multiplex PCR, and its TCRdb copy is limited to in-frame clones, with some not included. Here the sample spans approximately 4,300 clones, approximately 84% being singletons. Noted time point: postoperative day 105 after intestinal transplantation (dayNNNN = postoperative day). Tissue processing of the graft released intraepithelial and lamina propria lymphocytes from it. The germline gives CDR1 MDHEN, CDR2 SYDVKM. The CDR3 is 16 amino acids. The V end was cut by 1 base, the J end by 0 bases, with 13 bases between.

The sequence was obtained from a human patient who received an intestinal transplant, so some T cells may come from the graft donor. Source: ileum tissue, taken 105 days after intestinal transplantation. The chain carries TRBV28 and TRBJ2-7, with D possibly called TRBD1 or TRBD2 (5 bases each). CDR3 residues: CASSLSAPGTSYEQYF. Here the CDR3 DNA reads TGTGCCAGCAGTTTATCGGCTCCCGGGACCTCCTACGAGCAGTACTTC.